This passage covers 6 T cell receptor beta chains from one sample sequenced in a study of shared clonotypes between healthy human individuals. TCRdb's copy holds only in-frame clones and misses some; the assay was immunoSEQ multiplex PCR. Among 1.4 million to 1.5 million clones listed, more than 95% were seen once. The sequencing input was naive CD4+ T cells sorted from blood. The subset denotes: CD45RA+ positively selected. The receptors were gathered from a man aged 30-40 years in good health.

This rearrangement joins TRBV10-3 to TRBJ2-1, with 8 bases identical to TRBD2. V was clipped by 6 bases and J by 4 bases; unmatched bases: 8. The CDR3 extends over 15 amino acids. Germline V gene lookup returns CDR1 ENHRY and CDR2 SYGVKD. In DNA form, the CDR3 reads TGTGCCATCAGCAGAGATAGCGGGACTTACAATGAGCAGTTCTTC. The encoded protein is CAISRDSGTYNEQFF.

The chain uses TRBV2 and TRBJ2-7; possibly TRBD2 for D (5 bases). V lost 7 bases, J lost 2 bases, and 15 bases lay in between. The CDR3 runs 14 residues. From germline, CDR1 is SNHLY and CDR2 FYNNEI. In nucleotides, the CDR3 is TGTGCCAGCAATATTGCGACTACTACCTACGAGCAGTACTTC. Amino acids: CASNIATTTYEQYF.

The chain recombines TRBV18 with TRBJ2-3; D is ambiguous. Trimming took 6 bases from V and 0 from J, leaving 19 bases between them. CDR3 length equals 17 residues. CDR1 KGHSH and CDR2 LQKENI come from the germline V gene. The CDR3 region is CASSPRVQPSSTDTQYF. Written as DNA, the CDR3 is TGTGCCAGCTCCCCCCGCGTACAGCCTTCTAGCACAGATACGCAGTATTTT.

This sequence joins TRBV27 and TRBJ1-1; D is unresolved. Germline-derived CDR1 and CDR2 are MNHEY and SMNVEV (reference sequence). Trimming removed 6 bases at V and 4 bases at J, with 18 bases between. The CDR3 has 15 amino acids. CDR3 amino acids: CASSLTRGGGTEAFF. The CDR3 nucleotides read TGTGCCAGCAGCCTAACCCGGGGTGGAGGCACTGAAGCTTTCTTT.

For the CDR3, the DNA is TGCGCCAGCAGCCAAGATTCATTCTTCACAGATACGCAGTATTTT. Translation: CASSQDSFFTDTQYF. The genes are TRBV4-1 and TRBJ2-3; D is ambiguous. Germline CDR1 MGHRA, CDR2 YSYEKL. The V and J ends lost 0 bases and 2 bases respectively, with 9 bases between them. The CDR3 totals 15 residues.

The V and J genes are TRBV7-9 and TRBJ2-2; weak D call: TRBD1 (7 bases). The germline V and J ends were trimmed by 5 bases and 4 bases, with 14 bases remaining between them. The CDR3 extends over 15 amino acids. Germline V gives CDR1 SEHNR, CDR2 FQNEAQ (reference sequence). In DNA form, the CDR3 reads TGTGCCAGCAGCGTAAGACAGGGAGGCACCGGGGAGCTGTTTTTT. Translating it yields CASSVRQGGTGELFF.